A single T cell receptor beta chain is shown here with its context. Its antigen is currently not known. The input lacks base qualities; no much larger clone sits a single base away. This sample stems from a study of blood T cell repertoires in COVID-19 (dated by TCRdb to 2020 to 2022). Some background on the complete study: Collaborator samples came from the United States, Italy and Spain and covered acute and convalescent phases of COVID-19. Sample metadata almost always included a de-identified subject ID, COVID-19 status, age in years and sex. The repertoires were made available in a free public database intended to serve as a resource for research on the immune response to SARS-CoV-2. The samples were drawn from two sources: the first 160 participants of the ongoing ImmuneRACE study, and over 950 subjects contributed by 6 global collaborators. Where available, HLA class I and class II types were taken from metadata supplied by the sample provider and were not determined by assay-based typing. The prospective study material was composed of cDNA or gDNA derived from T cells, B-cell-depleted T cells, or PBMCs. Subjects who had been exposed to COVID-19, were actively infected with it, or had recovered from it provided the deeply sampled blood TCRbeta repertoires that made up the dataset. Study-wide conclusions, independent of this receptor: Clinical and demographic metadata were provided uncurated, with the amount varying by source and participant.

Compared with germline, V lacks 4 bases and J lacks 9 bases; bases without a gene match: 11. Its CDR3 holds 17 amino acids, cysteine through phenylalanine. The sequence is cut down to CDR3 DNA, 51 bases in frame from base 1. Taken from the germline V gene (reference sequence), the CDR1 and CDR2 loops are MNHEY and SMNVEV. Whole blood was collected in K2EDTA tubes by collaborating institutions according to the institutions' own protocols. For TCRbeta analysis, collaborators shipped samples as frozen whole blood, isolated PBMCs, or DNA extracted from either of those sample types. TCRbeta CDR3 regions were amplified from genomic DNA using the immunoSEQ Assay, a bias-controlled multiplex PCR. On the study's bioinformatics: The number of nucleated cells in each sample was estimated from the amplification of reference gene primers within the assay. To quantify the absolute abundance of each unique TCRbeta CDR3 rearrangement, sequence reads were collapsed and filtered. Productive Simpson clonality was computed per sample as the square root of Simpson's diversity index over productive rearrangements. This immuneACCESS table, as held by TCRdb, lists in-frame sequences with V and J called but not all clones. Of the missing ones, under half trace to an unresolved V gene in checked studies; the others have no known cause. The V and J calls and clone size are taken from that table; D and trimming were inferred from the DNA. This sample is represented by 50,000 to 60,000 clones; about 83% of them were singletons. The ten largest make up over 15% of the sample.

The sequence came from a man aged 40-50 years with acute or convalescent COVID-19. The sequencing sample was made of peripheral blood. The V and J segments used are TRBV27 and TRBJ2-1; 14 bases in the middle match TRBD2. The DNA sequence follows: TGTGCCAGCAGTTCAATGGGACTAGCGGGAGTGTCTGGTGAGCAGTTCTTC. This codes for CASSSMGLAGVSGEQFF.